The 21 T cell receptor beta chains presented below share a single source sample, sequenced in a study of blood T cell repertoires in COVID-19. Data came from immunoSEQ multiplex PCR; TCRdb stores just in-frame clones and leaves some out. The table has 140,000 or so clones, around 87% seen once. The sample consisted of peripheral blood. The receptors originated from a human donor in a cohort sampled during active COVID-19.

The count of this clone is one. The chain is built from TRBV5-5 and TRBJ2-5, with a weak D call TRBD2 (5 bases). Germline V gene lookup returns CDR1 SGHKS and CDR2 YYEKEE (reference sequence). This CDR3 is built from 14 residues. Trimming took off 4 bases at V and 1 base at J, with 11 bases between the two ends. This CDR3 is CASSPLGVQETQYF. CDR3 DNA: TGTGCCAGCAGCCCTCTCGGGGTCCAAGAGACCCAGTACTTC.

For the CDR3, the DNA is TGTGCCAGCAGCGTCGATGGGACACTGAGCTCCTACGAGCAGTACTTC. This encodes CASSVDGTLSSYEQYF. The chain combines TRBV9 with TRBJ2-7; weak D call: TRBD1 (6 bases). The V and J ends lost 2 bases and 0 bases respectively, with 15 bases between them. The CDR3 totals 16 residues. The germline V gene encodes CDR1 SGDLS and CDR2 YYNGEE.

The chain recombines TRBV12-3 or TRBV12-4 with TRBJ2-1; 8 positions match TRBD1. V lost 5 bases, J lost 15 bases, and 6 bases stayed unmatched. The CDR3 runs 11 residues. The chain's CDR3 is CASSRTTGAFF. CDR3 sequence (DNA): TGTGCCAGCAGTAGGACGACAGGGGCGTTCTTC.

This chain connects TRBV28 to TRBJ2-3; TRBD1 matches 10 bases. The CDR3 runs 14 residues. V shed 8 bases and J 5 bases; nucleotides not matched to a gene: 7. Germline V gene sequence: CDR1 MDHEN, CDR2 SYDVKM. The CDR3 is CASGDRGVGDTQYF. In nucleotides, the CDR3 is TGTGCCAGCGGGGACAGGGGCGTAGGAGATACGCAGTATTTT.

With respect to this clone: Germline is not matched at one junction end, which may reflect a read error. The chain combines TRBV7-2 with TRBJ1-2; 7 bases agree with TRBD1. CDR1 is SGHTA and CDR2 is FQGNSA in the germline V gene. This CDR3 region has 13 residues. CDR3 amino acids: CASSFTVAGTVSF. CDR3 nucleotide sequence: TGTGCCAGCAGTTTTACGGTCGCCGGGACAGTATCCTTC.

This clone turned up a few times. This chain joins TRBV25-1 and TRBJ1-2; possibly TRBD1 for D (6 bases). This CDR3 has 12 residues. V lost 8 bases and J lost 8, with 15 bases in between. CDR1 and CDR2 (germline): MGHDK, SYGVNS. CDR3 residues: CASGPGGGGYTF. The CDR3 coding sequence is TGTGCCAGCGGACCCGGCGGGGGCGGCTACACCTTC.

Sample share makes this clone medium-sized (0.01 to 0.1%). This chain links TRBV19 with TRBJ1-2; 7 positions match TRBD1. Germline assignment: CDR1 LNHDA and CDR2 SQIVND (reference sequence). With V trimmed by 5 bases and J by 2 bases, 2 bases remained unmatched. This CDR3 spans 13 amino acids. The CDR3 sequence is CASSRGGNYGYTF. DNA of the CDR3: TGTGCCAGTAGTCGAGGGGGCAACTATGGCTACACCTTC.

V and J are TRBV30 and TRBJ2-5; no clear D. Germline CDR1 is GTSNPN and CDR2 is SVGIG (reference sequence). The V end was cut by 0 bases, the J end by 5 bases, with 7 bases between. This CDR3 has 12 amino acids. This CDR3 reads CAWSVQIETQYF. CDR3 nucleotides: TGTGCCTGGAGTGTACAGATTGAGACCCAGTACTTC.

The chain has TRBV28 and TRBJ1-2; 11 bases are a match to TRBD1. J was trimmed by 6 bases and V by 4 bases; bases with no gene match: 7. This CDR3 has 15 residues. The germline gives CDR1 MDHEN, CDR2 SYDVKM. The CDR3 DNA reads as TGTGCCAGCAGTTCCTGGACAGGGGGCGCACATGGCTACACCTTC. Protein: CASSSWTGGAHGYTF.

V and J are TRBV28 and TRBJ2-1, with TRBD2 as a possible D gene (5 bases). Trimming took off 7 bases at V and 2 bases at J, with 6 bases between the two ends. Germline CDR1 is MDHEN and CDR2 is SYDVKM. The CDR3 sequence is 12 residues long. CDR3 sequence: CASTTTYNEQFF. The DNA for the CDR3 is TGTGCCAGCACGACTACCTACAATGAGCAGTTCTTC.

The chain links TRBV9 to TRBJ2-5, with 8 bases lining up with TRBD2. In germline, CDR1 is SGDLS, CDR2 YYNGEE. The CDR3 has 15 amino acids. V lost 0 bases and J lost 5; bases outside the gene matches: 6. CDR3 protein: CASSVGGLDGETQYF. The DNA of the CDR3 is TGTGCCAGCAGCGTAGGGGGACTAGATGGGGAGACCCAGTACTTC.

The CDR3 nucleotides read TGTGCCAGCAGCGCCGACAGGGGTTCAATTGAGAGCTCCTACAATGAGCAGTTCTTC. Amino acids: CASSADRGSIESSYNEQFF. J is TRBJ2-1 and V is TRBV9, with 8 positions matching TRBD1. CDR3 length equals 19 residues. CDR1 and CDR2 (germline): SGDLS, YYNGEE. V lost 3 bases to trimming and J lost 0 bases; unmatched junction nucleotides: 14.

J is TRBJ2-7 and V is TRBV9; the D gene is possibly TRBD2 (6 bases). V lost 1 base to trimming and J lost 2 bases, with 13 bases between them. Germline CDR1 is SGDLS and CDR2 is YYNGEE. CDR3 size: 15 residues. CDR3 coding DNA: TGTGCCAGCAGCGTAAGCTCTGCGGGGACCTACGAGCAGTACTTC. Amino acids: CASSVSSAGTYEQYF.

The CDR3 is CASTNQGASEDEQYF. CDR3 coding DNA: TGTGCCAGCACCAACCAGGGGGCTAGCGAGGACGAGCAGTACTTC. The rearrangement links TRBV2 to TRBJ2-7, with TRBD1 matching over 8 bases. The CDR3 is made up of 15 amino acids. The ends lost 7 bases at V and 5 bases at J; junction bases unmatched: 13. CDR1 is SNHLY, CDR2 FYNNEI, per germline.

This sequence joins TRBV6-6 and TRBJ1-2; 7 nucleotides align to TRBD1. The CDR3 is 15 amino acids. The ends lost 0 bases at V and 6 bases at J; junction bases unmatched: 7. Germline V lookup: CDR1 MNHNY, CDR2 SVGAGI (reference sequence). CDR3 loop: CASSYSARGVNGYTF. The DNA for the CDR3 is TGTGCCAGCAGTTACTCAGCCAGGGGGGTAAATGGCTACACCTTC.

V gene TRBV7-9 combines with J gene TRBJ2-5, with a weak D call TRBD2 (6 bases). The CDR3 runs to 14 residues. V was trimmed by 5 bases and J by 6 bases, leaving 16 bases between them. Germline CDR1 is SEHNR and CDR2 is FQNEAQ (reference sequence). The chain's CDR3 is CASSAEQAGKTQYF. The CDR3 region has the DNA TGTGCCAGCAGCGCCGAACAGGCGGGAAAGACCCAGTACTTC.

This clone was seen only a few times. The chain combines TRBV9 with TRBJ1-4; D gene ambiguous. V lost 0 bases and J 1 base, leaving 10 bases between the germline ends. The CDR3 covers 16 residues. CDR1 SGDLS and CDR2 YYNGEE come from the germline V gene. Here the CDR3 reads CASSVASRGTNEKLFF. CDR3 nucleotides: TGTGCCAGCAGCGTAGCAAGCCGAGGAACTAATGAAAAACTGTTTTTT.

The rearrangement uses TRBV11-3 and TRBJ2-3; D may be TRBD1 (6 bases). The CDR3 has 18 amino acids. V lost 1 base, J lost 0 bases, and 17 bases lay in between. CDR1 and CDR2 (germline): SGHNT, YENEEA. The CDR3 bases are TGTGCCAGCAGCTTAGGAGGCCGGACAGAACCGAGCACAGATACGCAGTATTTT. Its protein product is CASSLGGRTEPSTDTQYF. Complete variable domain (other parts from reference TRBV11-3 and TRBJ2-3): EAGVVQSPRYKIIEKKQPVAFWCNPISGHNTLYWYLQNLGQGPELLIRYENEEAVDDSQLPKDRFSAERLKGVDSTLKIQPAELGDSAVYLCASSLGGRTEPSTDTQYFGPGTRLTVL.

V usage is TRBV10-1 and J usage is TRBJ2-4; possible D gene TRBD1, 6 bases. The CDR3 covers 13 residues. The V and J ends lost 0 bases and 9 bases respectively, with 9 bases between them. Germline lookup yields CDR1 WNHNN and CDR2 SYGVQD (reference sequence). CDR3 loop: CASSESTGTIQYF. CDR3 nucleotide sequence: TGCGCCAGCAGTGAGTCGACAGGAACCATTCAGTACTTC.

The chain has TRBV11-2 and TRBJ2-1; 13 bases align to TRBD2. V lost 4 bases, J lost 0 bases, and 3 bases stayed unmatched. This CDR3 has 17 amino acids. CDR1 and CDR2 from the germline V gene are SGHAT and FQNNGV. As DNA, the CDR3 is TGTGCCAGCAGCTGGGGACTAGCGGGACACTCCTACAATGAGCAGTTCTTC. Protein sequence: CASSWGLAGHSYNEQFF.

V gene TRBV5-1 combines with J gene TRBJ2-1, with D hard to call. The CDR3 loop spans 12 amino acids. V lost 4 bases and J lost 5, with 7 bases in between. CDR1 is SGHRS and CDR2 is YFSETQ in the germline V gene. The CDR3 sequence: CASSPENNEQFF. In DNA form, the CDR3 reads TGCGCCAGCAGCCCAGAAAACAATGAGCAGTTCTTC.